Presented here are 8 T cell receptor beta chains from one specimen sequenced in a study of regulatory T cells in long-lasting Graves disease. Arm-PCR of CDR3 regions and iRepertoire HTBI primers were used to build TCR beta libraries. Each CDR3 protein is one row after TCRdb ran MiXCR on the multiplex PCR reads. The table records approximately 310,000 distinct CDR3 sequences, over 15% of them present only once. As to time point: newly diagnosed GD, antithyroid drugs for less than 3 months. Scientists built the TCR library using RNA that was extracted from PBMCs. The specimen comprised peripheral blood mononuclear cells (PBMCs), sampled at new diagnosis, from a patient treated with antithyroid drugs. The receptors were sampled from a female donor with Graves disease.

This clonotype was detected many times. V is TRBV12-3 or TRBV12-4 and J is TRBJ2-5; 9 bases map to TRBD1. V lost 6 bases, J lost 2 bases, and 4 bases stayed unmatched. This CDR3 region has 14 residues. In DNA, the CDR3 is TGTGCCAGCAGCAGAGGGACAGGGCAAGAGACCCAGTACTTC. Protein product: CASSRGTGQETQYF.

A word on this clonotype: Relative to the germline gene, one junction end is altered; a read error may explain this. The chain is built from TRBV10-3 and TRBJ2-3; no definite D call. This CDR3 has 12 amino acids. Looked up from germline, CDR1 is ENHRY and CDR2 is SYGVKD. CDR3 DNA: TGTGTCATCAGTGGGGACACAGATACGCAGTATTTT. This sequence encodes CVISGDTDTQYF.

This rearrangement joins TRBV12-3 or TRBV12-4 to TRBJ1-5, with D uncertain. CDR3 length: 17 residues. V lost 0 bases to trimming and J lost 0 bases, with 12 bases between them. CDR3 sequence: CASSLARAGNSNQPQHF. The CDR3 nucleotides are TGTGCCAGCAGTTTAGCGCGGGCGGGGAATAGCAATCAGCCCCAGCATTTT.

This clonotype was detected only a few times. V gene TRBV12-3 or TRBV12-4 combines with J gene TRBJ1-5, with 7 bases lining up with TRBD1. CDR3 length: 17 residues. Trimming took 6 bases from V and 5 from J; bases not matched to a gene: 16. CDR3 in amino acids: CASSLSVAGGGDQPQHF. In nucleotides, the CDR3 is TGTGCCAGCAGCTTGTCCGTCGCGGGAGGGGGCGATCAGCCCCAGCATTTT.

Comment on this clonotype: Given a much more abundant clone one base away, this may be a read error. CDR3 sequence: CASSLMQPGTDTQYF. The CDR3 DNA is TGCGCCAGCAGCTTGATGCAGCCCGGCACAGATACGCAGTATTTT. The chain carries TRBV5-1 and TRBJ2-3; no clear D gene. CDR1 is SGHRS and CDR2 is YFSETQ in the germline V gene. The CDR3 has 15 residues. V dropped 1 base and J dropped 1 base, with 10 bases sitting between them. The variable domain in full, completed from reference TRBV5-1 and TRBJ2-3, reads KAGVTQTPRYLIKTRGQQVTLSCSPISGHRSVSWYQQTPGQGLQFLFEYFSETQRNKGNFPGRFSGRQFSNSRSEMNVSTLELGDSALYLCASSLMQPGTDTQYFGPGTRLTVL.

The chain recombines TRBV18 with TRBJ2-2; D is perhaps TRBD1 or TRBD2 (5 bases each). The ends were cut back, 8 bases at V and 7 bases at J, with 17 bases in the middle. The CDR3 extends over 14 amino acids. The germline V gene encodes CDR1 KGHSH and CDR2 LQKENI. CDR3 sequence: CASPGPSRGGELFF. The CDR3 region has the DNA TGTGCCAGCCCAGGCCCCTCGAGGGGCGGGGAGCTGTTTTTT.

The rearrangement uses TRBV5-6 and TRBJ1-1; 7 bases line up with TRBD1. The CDR3 extends over 15 amino acids. Germline CDR1 SGHDT, CDR2 YYEEEE. The V gene end was trimmed by 4 bases and the J gene end by 3 bases; junction bases not matched to a gene: 9. The CDR3 is CASSHQTGRDTEAFF. CDR3 nucleotides: TGTGCCAGCAGCCACCAGACAGGGAGGGACACTGAAGCTTTCTTT.

This clonotype has at least ten counts. This chain links TRBV7-9 with TRBJ1-2; TRBD1 might be the D (5 bases). Between the trimmed V and J ends, which lost 5 bases and 4 bases, there was a span of 11 bases. The CDR3 contains 13 residues. Germline V gene sequence: CDR1 SEHNR, CDR2 FQNEAQ (reference sequence). The CDR3 bases are TGTGCCAGCAGCCAGGAGGGGCTCTATGGCTACACCTTC. Protein: CASSQEGLYGYTF. The variable domain in full, completed from reference TRBV7-9 and TRBJ1-2, reads DTGVSQNPRHKITKRGQNVTFRCDPISEHNRLYWYRQTLGQGPEFLTYFQNEAQLEKSRLLSDRFSAERPKGSFSTLEIQRTEQGDSAMYLCASSQEGLYGYTFGSGTRLTVV.